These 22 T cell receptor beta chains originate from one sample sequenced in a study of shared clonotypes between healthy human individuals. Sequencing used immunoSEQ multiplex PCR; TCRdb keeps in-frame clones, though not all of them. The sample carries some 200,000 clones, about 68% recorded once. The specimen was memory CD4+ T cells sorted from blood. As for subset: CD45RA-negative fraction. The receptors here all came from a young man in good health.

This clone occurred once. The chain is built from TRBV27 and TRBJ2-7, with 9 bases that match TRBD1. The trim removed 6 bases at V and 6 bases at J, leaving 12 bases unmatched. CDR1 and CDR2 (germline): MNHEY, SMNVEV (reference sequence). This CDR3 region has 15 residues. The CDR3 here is CASSYLGDRVSEQYF. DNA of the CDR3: TGTGCCAGCAGCTACTTAGGGGACAGGGTTAGCGAGCAGTACTTC.

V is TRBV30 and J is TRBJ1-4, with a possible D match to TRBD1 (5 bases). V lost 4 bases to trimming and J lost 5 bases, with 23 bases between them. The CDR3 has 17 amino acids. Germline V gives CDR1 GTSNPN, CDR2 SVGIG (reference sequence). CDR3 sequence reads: CAWIAPTRGRANEKLFF. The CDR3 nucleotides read TGTGCCTGGATAGCACCCACACGGGGCAGGGCAAATGAAAAACTGTTTTTT.

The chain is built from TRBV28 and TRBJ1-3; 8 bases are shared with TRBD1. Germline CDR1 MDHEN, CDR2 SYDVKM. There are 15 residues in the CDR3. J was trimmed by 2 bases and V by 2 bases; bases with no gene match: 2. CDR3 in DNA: TGTGCCAGCAGTTTAGCGACAGGGGCTGGAAACACCATATATTTT. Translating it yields CASSLATGAGNTIYF.

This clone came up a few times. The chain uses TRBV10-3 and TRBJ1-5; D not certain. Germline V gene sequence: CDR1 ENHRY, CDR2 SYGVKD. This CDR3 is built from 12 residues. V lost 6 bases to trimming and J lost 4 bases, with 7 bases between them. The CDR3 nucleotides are TGTGCCATCAGCCCAAATAATCAGCCCCAGCATTTT. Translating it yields CAISPNNQPQHF.

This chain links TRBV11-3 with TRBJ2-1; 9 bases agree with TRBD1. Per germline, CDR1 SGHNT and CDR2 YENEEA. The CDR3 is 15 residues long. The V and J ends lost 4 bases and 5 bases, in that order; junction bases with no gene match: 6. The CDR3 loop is CASSWAGTGNNEQFF. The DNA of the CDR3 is TGTGCCAGCAGCTGGGCCGGGACAGGGAACAATGAGCAGTTCTTC.

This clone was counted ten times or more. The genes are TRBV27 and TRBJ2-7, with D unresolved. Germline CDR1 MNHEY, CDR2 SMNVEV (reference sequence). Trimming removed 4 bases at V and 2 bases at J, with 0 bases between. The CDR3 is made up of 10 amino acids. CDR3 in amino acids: CASSSYEQYF. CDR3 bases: TGTGCCAGCAGTTCCTACGAGCAGTACTTC.

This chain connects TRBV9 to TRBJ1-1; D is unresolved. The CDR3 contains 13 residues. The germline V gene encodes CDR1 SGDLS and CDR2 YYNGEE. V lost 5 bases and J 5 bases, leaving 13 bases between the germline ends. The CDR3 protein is CASRAPSGTEAFF. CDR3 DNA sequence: TGTGCCAGCAGGGCCCCCTCGGGGACTGAAGCTTTCTTT.

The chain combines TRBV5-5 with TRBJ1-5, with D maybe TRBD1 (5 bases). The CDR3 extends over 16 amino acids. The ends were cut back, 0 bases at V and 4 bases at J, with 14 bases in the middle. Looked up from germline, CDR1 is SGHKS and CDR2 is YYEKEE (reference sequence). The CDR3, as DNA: TGTGCCAGCAGCTTGGGGCCGGGGCCGCGGAATCAGCCCCAGCATTTT. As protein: CASSLGPGPRNQPQHF.

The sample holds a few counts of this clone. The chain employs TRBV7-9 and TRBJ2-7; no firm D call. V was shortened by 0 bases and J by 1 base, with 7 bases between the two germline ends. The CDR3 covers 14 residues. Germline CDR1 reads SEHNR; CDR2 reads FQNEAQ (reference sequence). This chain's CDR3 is CASSLAGWSYEQYF. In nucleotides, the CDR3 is TGTGCCAGCAGCTTAGCGGGTTGGTCCTACGAGCAGTACTTC.

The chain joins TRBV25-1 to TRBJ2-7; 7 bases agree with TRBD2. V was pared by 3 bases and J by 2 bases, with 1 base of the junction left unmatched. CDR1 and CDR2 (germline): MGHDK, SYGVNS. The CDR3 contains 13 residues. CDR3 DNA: TGTGCCAGCAGTGACGCGGGAGCCTACGAGCAGTACTTC. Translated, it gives CASSDAGAYEQYF.

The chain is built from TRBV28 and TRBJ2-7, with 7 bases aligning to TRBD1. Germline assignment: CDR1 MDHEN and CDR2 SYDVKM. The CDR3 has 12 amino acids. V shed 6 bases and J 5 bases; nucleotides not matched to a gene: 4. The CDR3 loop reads CASRSDRDEQYF. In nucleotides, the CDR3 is TGTGCCAGCAGGTCCGACAGGGACGAGCAGTACTTC.

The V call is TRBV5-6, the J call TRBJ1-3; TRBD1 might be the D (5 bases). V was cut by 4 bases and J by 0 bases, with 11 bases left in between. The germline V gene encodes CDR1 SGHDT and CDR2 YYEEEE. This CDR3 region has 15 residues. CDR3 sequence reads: CASSGTVSSGNTIYF. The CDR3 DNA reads TGTGCCAGCAGCGGGACGGTAAGCTCTGGAAACACCATATATTTT.

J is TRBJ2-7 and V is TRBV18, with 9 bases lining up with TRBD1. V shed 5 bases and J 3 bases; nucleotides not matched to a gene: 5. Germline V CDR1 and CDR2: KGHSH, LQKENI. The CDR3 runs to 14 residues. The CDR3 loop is CASSGGTGFYEQYF. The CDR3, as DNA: TGTGCCAGCTCAGGGGGGACAGGGTTCTACGAGCAGTACTTC.

CDR3 DNA: TGTGCCAGTAGAAACACAGGGGTGAGGTCCTACGAGCAGTACTTC. Translation gives CASRNTGVRSYEQYF. The chain employs TRBV19 and TRBJ2-7; 7 bases align to TRBD1. V was pared by 6 bases and J by 1 base, with 9 bases of the junction left unmatched. Germline values: CDR1 LNHDA, CDR2 SQIVND (reference sequence). The length of the CDR3 is 15 residues.

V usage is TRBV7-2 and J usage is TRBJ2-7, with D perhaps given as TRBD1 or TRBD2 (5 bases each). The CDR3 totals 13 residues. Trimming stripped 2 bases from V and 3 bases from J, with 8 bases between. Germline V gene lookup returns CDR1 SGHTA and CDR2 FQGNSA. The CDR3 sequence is CASSLNGGYEQYF. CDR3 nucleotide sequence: TGTGCCAGCAGCTTAAATGGGGGCTACGAGCAGTACTTC.

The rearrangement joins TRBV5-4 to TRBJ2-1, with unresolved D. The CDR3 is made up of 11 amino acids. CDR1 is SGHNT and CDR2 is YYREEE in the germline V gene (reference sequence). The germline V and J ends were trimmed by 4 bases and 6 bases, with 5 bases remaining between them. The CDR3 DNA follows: TGTGCCAGCAGCAGGACCAATGAGCAGTTCTTC. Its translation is CASSRTNEQFF. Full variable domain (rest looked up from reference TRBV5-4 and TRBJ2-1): ETGVTQSPTHLIKTRGQQVTLRCSSQSGHNTVSWYQQALGQGPQFIFQYYREEENGRGNFPPRFSGLQFPNYSSELNVNALELDDSALYLCASSRTNEQFFGPGTRLTVL.

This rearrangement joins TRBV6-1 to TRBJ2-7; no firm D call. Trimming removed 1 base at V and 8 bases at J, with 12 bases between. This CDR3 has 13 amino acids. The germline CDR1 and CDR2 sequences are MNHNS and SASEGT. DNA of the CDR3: TGTGCCAGCAGTGAAGTACAAACGAGTAAGCAGTACTTC. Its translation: CASSEVQTSKQYF.

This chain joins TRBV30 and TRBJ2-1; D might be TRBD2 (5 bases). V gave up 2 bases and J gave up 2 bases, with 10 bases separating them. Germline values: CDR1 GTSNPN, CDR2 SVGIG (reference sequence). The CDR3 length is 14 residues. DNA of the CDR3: TGTGCCTGGAGTACGGGAATAACCTACAATGAGCAGTTCTTC. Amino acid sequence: CAWSTGITYNEQFF.

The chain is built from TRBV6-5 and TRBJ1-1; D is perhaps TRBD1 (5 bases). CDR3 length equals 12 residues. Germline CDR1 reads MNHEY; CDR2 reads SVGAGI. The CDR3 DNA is TGTGCTGTGGAGGGGATGAACACTGAAGCTTTCTTT. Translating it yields CAVEGMNTEAFF.

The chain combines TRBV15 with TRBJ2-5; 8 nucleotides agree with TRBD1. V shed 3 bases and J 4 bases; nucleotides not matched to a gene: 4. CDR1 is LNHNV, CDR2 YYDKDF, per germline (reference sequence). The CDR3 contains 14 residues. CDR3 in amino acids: CATSRDRAVETQYF. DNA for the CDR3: TGTGCCACCAGCAGGGACAGGGCAGTAGAGACCCAGTACTTC.

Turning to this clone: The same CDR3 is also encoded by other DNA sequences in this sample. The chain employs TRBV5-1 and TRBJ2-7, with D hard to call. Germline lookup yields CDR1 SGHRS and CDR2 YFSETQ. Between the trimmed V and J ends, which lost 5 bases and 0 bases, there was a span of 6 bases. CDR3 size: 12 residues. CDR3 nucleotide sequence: TGCGCCAGCAGGCCTGACTCCTACGAGCAGTACTTC. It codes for CASRPDSYEQYF. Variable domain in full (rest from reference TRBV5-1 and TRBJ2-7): KAGVTQTPRYLIKTRGQQVTLSCSPISGHRSVSWYQQTPGQGLQFLFEYFSETQRNKGNFPGRFSGRQFSNSRSEMNVSTLELGDSALYLCASRPDSYEQYFGPGTRLTVT.

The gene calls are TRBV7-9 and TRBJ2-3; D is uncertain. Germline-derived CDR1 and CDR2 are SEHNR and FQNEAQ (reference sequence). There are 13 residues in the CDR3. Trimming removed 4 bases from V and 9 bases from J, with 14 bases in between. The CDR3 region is CASSSRRERTQYF. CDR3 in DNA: TGTGCCAGCAGCTCCCGGAGAGAAAGGACGCAGTATTTT.